This is a list of T cell receptor beta chains from one sample in a study of blood T cell repertoires in COVID-19. The repertoire was sequenced with immunoSEQ multiplex PCR; TCRdb's copy has only in-frame clones and lacks some. The sample carries roughly 190,000 clones, 94% recorded once. Sequenced: peripheral blood. All receptors derive from a man aged 25-45 years with COVID-19, enrolled during active disease. Each CDR3 is given with its conserved first and last residue. The D gene is left open where the match is weak. Rows may omit the clone size; those that give it use once, few, many or a size class.

TRBD1 | TRBJ1-1 | TRBV18 | NA | TGTGCCAGCTCGCTGGACAGGGCGAACACTGAAGCTTTCTTT | CASSLDRANTEAFF
TRBD1 | TRBJ1-5 | TRBV4-1 | NA | TGCGCCAGCAGCCAAGATGGGGGACAGGGTACGCAGCCCCAGCATTTT | CASSQDGGQGTQPQHF
TRBD1 | TRBJ1-3 | TRBV11-1 | NA | TGTGCCAGCAGCTTATCTGGACAGGGTCCTGGAAACACCATATATTTT | CASSLSGQGPGNTIYF
NA | TRBJ2-5 | TRBV30 | NA | TGTGCCCTTCAGGTGGGTGCGACCCAGTACTTC | CALQVGATQYF
TRBD1 | TRBJ1-5 | TRBV19 | NA | TGTGCCAGTACCGGGACAGTGGATCAGCCCCAGCATTTT | CASTGTVDQPQHF
TRBD1 | TRBJ1-3 | TRBV28 | NA | TGTGCCAGCAGTGGGGACAGTGGAAACACCATATATTTT | CASSGDSGNTIYF
TRBD2 | TRBJ2-3 | TRBV3-1/TRBV3-2 | NA | TGTGCCAGCAGCCCAAGCTTGGGGATTAGCGGGGGGATCACAGATACGCAGTATTTT | CASSPSLGISGGITDTQYF
NA | TRBJ1-2 | TRBV28 | NA | TGTGCCAGCAGGCTGAGCTATGGCTACACCTTC | CASRLSYGYTF
TRBD1 | TRBJ1-2 | TRBV12-3/TRBV12-4 | NA | TGTGCCAGCAGTTTAGGAGGGGGCGATGGCTACACCTTC | CASSLGGGDGYTF
NA | TRBJ1-2 | TRBV2 | NA | TGTGCCAGCAGTGTGCAGGGATACTATGGCTACACCTTC | CASSVQGYYGYTF
TRBD2 | TRBJ2-3 | TRBV5-1 | NA | TGCGCCAGCAGCGCCCGCGGGGGGGCCTTGGTAGATACGCAGTATTTT | CASSARGGALVDTQYF
TRBD2 | TRBJ2-1 | TRBV5-5 | NA | TGTGCCAGCAGCTCCCCTAGCGGCTCCTACAATGAGCAGTTCTTC | CASSSPSGSYNEQFF
TRBD1 | TRBJ1-2 | TRBV25-1 | NA | TGTGCCAGCTGGGATGAGACAGGGGTCTATGGCTACACCTTC | CASWDETGVYGYTF
NA | TRBJ1-4 | TRBV12-3/TRBV12-4 | NA | TGTGCCAGCAGATACGGACAGAATGAAAAACTGTTTTTT | CASRYGQNEKLFF
NA | TRBJ1-1 | TRBV27 | NA | TGTGCCAGCAGTTCCCGGACAGATCTAAACACTGAAGCTTTCTTT | CASSSRTDLNTEAFF
TRBD1 | TRBJ2-2 | TRBV7-2 | NA | TGTGCCAGCAGCTTAAAGGACAGGGGGCTTTGGAACACCGGGGAGCTGTTTTTT | CASSLKDRGLWNTGELFF
NA | TRBJ1-6 | TRBV12-5 | NA | TGTGCTAGTGGTTTTAATACCGCGTCACCCCTCCACTTT | CASGFNTASPLHF
TRBD1 | TRBJ1-1 | TRBV18 | NA | TGTGCCAGCTCAAACACGATGGACAGGGTGGGTGAAGCTTTCTTT | CASSNTMDRVGEAFF
TRBD1 | TRBJ2-7 | TRBV7-9 | NA | TGTGCCAGCAGCTTTCCTGGGGACAGACCCTACGAGCAGTACTTC | CASSFPGDRPYEQYF
NA | TRBJ2-5 | TRBV27 | NA | TGTGCCAGCACTCCACTACAGGGTCCCCCGGGAGAGACCCAGTACTTC | CASTPLQGPPGETQYF
NA | TRBJ1-1 | TRBV10-3 | NA | TGTGCCATCAGTGAGTTTACGGGAATGAACACTGAAGCTTTCTTT | CAISEFTGMNTEAFF
NA | TRBJ2-3 | TRBV6-1 | NA | TGTGCCAGCAGTGAAGTCCAGAGCACAGATACGCAGTATTTT | CASSEVQSTDTQYF
TRBD2 | TRBJ2-3 | TRBV6-5 | NA | TGTGCCAGCAGTCCACGGGGGGACACAGATACGCAGTATTTT | CASSPRGDTDTQYF
TRBD1 | TRBJ1-1 | TRBV6-5 | NA | TGTGCCAGCAGTTACTCGGAGGGGGCGGGCACTGAAGCTTTCTTT | CASSYSEGAGTEAFF
NA | TRBJ1-2 | TRBV29-1 | NA | TGCAGCGTTGAAGACAATAGTCTGCCTGGCTACACCTTC | CSVEDNSLPGYTF
TRBD1 | TRBJ1-1 | TRBV9 | once | TGTGCCAGCAGCAGGGGGCGAGCCCTCATGAACACTGAAGCTTTCTTT | CASSRGRALMNTEAFF
NA | TRBJ1-1 | TRBV19 | NA | TGTGCCAGTAGTACCCTCGGGATGGGGAACACTGAAGCTTTCTTT | CASSTLGMGNTEAFF
NA | TRBJ2-6 | TRBV5-4 | NA | TGTGCCAGCAGCCCAGCTGGGGCCAACGTCCTGACTTTC | CASSPAGANVLTF
TRBD2 | TRBJ2-1 | TRBV4-1 | once | TGCGCCAGCAGCCAAGATGGCGGGAGAGACAATGAGCAGTTCTTC | CASSQDGGRDNEQFF
NA | TRBJ1-1 | TRBV4-2 | NA | TGTGCCAGCAGCCAAGGGGGGGTACGGTGGACTGAAGCTTTCTTT | CASSQGGVRWTEAFF
NA | TRBJ2-3 | TRBV7-6 | NA | TGTGCCAGCAGCTTGTTAAGCACAGATACGCAGTATTTT | CASSLLSTDTQYF
NA | TRBJ1-2 | TRBV19 | NA | TGTGCCAGTAGTATAGATCCACAAACTAACTATGGCTACACCTTC | CASSIDPQTNYGYTF
NA | TRBJ1-3 | TRBV10-3 | NA | TGTGCCATCAGTGATGCCAGGGCTGGAAACACCATATATTTT | CAISDARAGNTIYF
TRBD2 | TRBJ2-1 | TRBV10-2 | NA | TGCGCCAGCACCCCAGCCCTAGGACTAGCTTACCACAATGAGCAGTTCTTC | CASTPALGLAYHNEQFF
TRBD1 | TRBJ1-2 | TRBV7-2 | NA | TGTGCCAGCAGCTTAGTACTGACAGGGAACTATGGCTACACCTTC | CASSLVLTGNYGYTF
TRBD1 | TRBJ1-2 | TRBV6-4 | NA | TGTGCCAGCAGTGCGGACAGGGGGCCTGGCTACACCTTC | CASSADRGPGYTF
TRBD1 | TRBJ1-2 | TRBV10-3 | NA | TGTGCTACGGCGGGGACAGACCCTTACTATGGCTACACCTTC | CATAGTDPYYGYTF
NA | TRBJ1-2 | TRBV6-5 | NA | TGTGCCAGCAATACACAACCGGGCCCCCAGGGGGGCTACACCTTC | CASNTQPGPQGGYTF
NA | TRBJ1-4 | TRBV19 | once | TGTGCCAGTAGTACCAGACAGGCGCTCGGCGAAAAACTGTTTTTT | CASSTRQALGEKLFF
NA | TRBJ1-2 | TRBV19 | NA | TGTGCCAGTACAGGGCCGGGCTATGGCTACACCTTC | CASTGPGYGYTF
TRBD1 | TRBJ2-5 | TRBV2 | NA | TGTGCCAGCGAATTTCAGGGGGTTCAATTTGAGACCCAGTACTTC | CASEFQGVQFETQYF
TRBD1 | TRBJ1-5 | TRBV6-1 | NA | TGTGCCAGCAGGGAAGACAGGGGGTCTCATCAGCCCCAGCATTTT | CASREDRGSHQPQHF
NA | TRBJ1-4 | TRBV5-5 | NA | TGTGCCAGCAGCTTAGGGAGTCTCGAAAAACTGTTTTTT | CASSLGSLEKLFF
NA | TRBJ2-7 | TRBV6-5 | NA | TGTGCCAGCAGTTACGGGTACTCGACAGTTGGGGAGCAGTACTTC | CASSYGYSTVGEQYF
TRBD1 | TRBJ2-7 | TRBV2 | NA | TGTGCCAGCAAATCGGGACAGGGGTCTCACGAGCAGTACTTC | CASKSGQGSHEQYF
NA | TRBJ1-2 | TRBV2 | NA | TGTGCCAGCAGGGCTAGAAGACTCTATGGCTACACCTTC | CASRARRLYGYTF
TRBD1 | TRBJ2-5 | TRBV4-2 | NA | TGTGCCAGCAGCCCCGGACAGGGCCAAGAGACCCAGTACTTC | CASSPGQGQETQYF
NA | TRBJ1-5 | TRBV3-1/TRBV3-2 | NA | TGTGCCAGCAGCCAGGCCAATAGCAATCAGCCCCAGCATTTT | CASSQANSNQPQHF
TRBD1 | TRBJ2-7 | TRBV5-6 | NA | TGTGCCAGCAGCTGGACAGGGACCGGGTACTACGAGCAGTACTTC | CASSWTGTGYYEQYF